Listed below are T cell receptor beta chains from one sample, sequenced in a study of early T cells in non-severe SARS-CoV-2 infection. TCRdb redid the calling of the 5' RACE reads with MiXCR, one entry per CDR3 protein. The sample lists 40,000 or so distinct CDR3 sequences, approximately 10% occurring once. Sequencing was performed on whole blood. These receptors came from an adult who was a healthcare worker with PCR-confirmed SARS-CoV-2 infection or an uninfected control (not recorded which). CDR3s include the opening cysteine and the closing phenylalanine or tryptophan. Fields, in order: clone size, D gene, V gene, J gene, CDR3 DNA, CDR3 protein. A D gene is named only where the DNA matches it firmly. Clone size is given for some rows only: seen once, a few or many times, or a class if the clone is expanded.

many	NA	TRBV4-3	TRBJ2-2	TGCGCCAGCAGCCAAGAGCCAGGGGCGAACACCGGGGAGCTGTTTTTT	CASSQEPGANTGELFF
many	TRBD1	TRBV28	TRBJ2-7	TGTGCCAGCAGTCTCTCGGGACAGGGGGGATACGAGCAGTACTTC	CASSLSGQGGYEQYF
many	NA	TRBV30	TRBJ1-2	TGTGCCTGGAGTGAGGCCTGGCGTGGCACCTTC	CAWSEAWRGTF
few	TRBD2	TRBV13	TRBJ2-3	TGTGCCAGCAGCTTAGATTCGGGAGGCGCAGATACGCAGTATTTT	CASSLDSGGADTQYF
many	TRBD1	TRBV5-4	TRBJ1-2	TGTGCCAGCAGCTTATTCGGGACAGGGTATTATGGCTACACCTTC	CASSLFGTGYYGYTF
many	NA	TRBV10-2	TRBJ2-7	TGCGCCAGCACGGAGGGAGGGGGCTACGAGCAGTACTTC	CASTEGGGYEQYF
few	NA	TRBV20-1	TRBJ2-4	TGCAGTGCCCTAGGGGCCAAAAACATTCAGTACTTC	CSALGAKNIQYF
NA	NA	TRBV27	TRBJ2-1	TGTGCCAGCAGTTCCACCGACCCGGCCCCCGGCGCTGAGCAGTTCTTC	CASSSTDPAPGAEQFF
many	TRBD1	TRBV28	TRBJ2-4	TGTGCCAGCAGCAAAACAGGGGGCCCAGCCAAAAACATTCAGTACTTC	CASSKTGGPAKNIQYF
NA	NA	TRBV28	TRBJ2-1	TGTGCCAGCAGTTTAGGGGCTGAGCAGTTCTTC	CASSLGAEQFF
few	TRBD2	TRBV12-3/TRBV12-4	TRBJ2-1	TGTGCCAGCAGTCTCGGGACTAGCGGGAGCAATGAGCAGTTCTTC	CASSLGTSGSNEQFF
NA	TRBD2	TRBV28	TRBJ2-7	TGTGCCAGCCTTCCCCTGGGGCTAGCGGGAGATCGGGGGCAGTACTTC	CASLPLGLAGDRGQYF
NA	NA	TRBV11-2	TRBJ2-3	TGTGCCAGCAGCTTAGGGCAGGTTGCAGATACGCAGTATTTT	CASSLGQVADTQYF
many	NA	TRBV7-2	TRBJ2-1	TGTGCCAGCAGCTTAAATCACCCGGGAAACTCCTACAATGAGCAGTTCTTC	CASSLNHPGNSYNEQFF
few	TRBD2	TRBV20-1	TRBJ2-1	TGCAGTGCTAGAGTCTTAGCGGGAGTATCAAATGAGCAGTTCTTC	CSARVLAGVSNEQFF
NA	NA	TRBV28	TRBJ2-7	TGTGCCAGCAGTTCACCCCCCCCCGCCTACGAGCAGTACTTC	CASSSPPPAYEQYF
many	NA	TRBV20-1	TRBJ1-5	TGCAGTGGGGGGCAGAGCAATCAGCCCCAGCATTTT	CSGGQSNQPQHF